This T cell receptor (beta chain) was captured in a study of OX40 agonist ivuxolimab in advanced cancers. Study results and caveats: Doses of 0.1 to 3.0 mg/kg were accompanied by clonal expansion of CD4+ and CD8+ blood T cells by week 6. Still undetermined is the antigen specificity of the expanded peripheral T cells.

Worth noting for this clone: The antigen is not known.

The CDR3 contains 15 residues. Germline V CDR1 and CDR2: SGDLS, YYNGEE. V was pared by 3 bases and J by 0 bases, with 12 bases between. Blood was sampled at baseline, cycle 4 day 1, and cycle 7 day 1. TCRdb's table, derived via immunoSEQ multiplex PCR, lists solely in-frame clones and lacks some. The sample holds about 70,000 clones; approximately 90% are singletons and the top ten take under 10%. The sample consisted of CD4+ or CD8+ T cells sorted from blood, taken in a trial of the OX40 agonist ivuxolimab. The chain carries TRBV9 and TRBJ1-2; no clear D. This TCR derives from an adult with an advanced solid tumor such as melanoma, head and neck, liver or kidney cancer. The CDR3 DNA is TGTGCCAGCAGCGCCCCTCGTGGCCCTAACTATGGCTACACCTTC. Translation: CASSAPRGPNYGYTF.